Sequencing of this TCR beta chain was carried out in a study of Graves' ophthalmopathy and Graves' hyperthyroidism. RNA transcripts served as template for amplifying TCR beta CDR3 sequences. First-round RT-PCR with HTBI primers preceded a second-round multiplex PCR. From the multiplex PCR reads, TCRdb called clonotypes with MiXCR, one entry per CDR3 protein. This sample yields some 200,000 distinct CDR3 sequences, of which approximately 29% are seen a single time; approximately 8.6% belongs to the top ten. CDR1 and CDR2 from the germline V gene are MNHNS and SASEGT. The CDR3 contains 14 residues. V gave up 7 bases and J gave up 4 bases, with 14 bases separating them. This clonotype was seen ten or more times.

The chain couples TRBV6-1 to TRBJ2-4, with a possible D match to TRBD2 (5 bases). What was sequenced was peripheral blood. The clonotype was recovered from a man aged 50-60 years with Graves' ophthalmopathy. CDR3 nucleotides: TGTGCCAGCACTCCTCCCGGGGAGAAAAACATTCAGTACTTC. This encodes CASTPPGEKNIQYF.